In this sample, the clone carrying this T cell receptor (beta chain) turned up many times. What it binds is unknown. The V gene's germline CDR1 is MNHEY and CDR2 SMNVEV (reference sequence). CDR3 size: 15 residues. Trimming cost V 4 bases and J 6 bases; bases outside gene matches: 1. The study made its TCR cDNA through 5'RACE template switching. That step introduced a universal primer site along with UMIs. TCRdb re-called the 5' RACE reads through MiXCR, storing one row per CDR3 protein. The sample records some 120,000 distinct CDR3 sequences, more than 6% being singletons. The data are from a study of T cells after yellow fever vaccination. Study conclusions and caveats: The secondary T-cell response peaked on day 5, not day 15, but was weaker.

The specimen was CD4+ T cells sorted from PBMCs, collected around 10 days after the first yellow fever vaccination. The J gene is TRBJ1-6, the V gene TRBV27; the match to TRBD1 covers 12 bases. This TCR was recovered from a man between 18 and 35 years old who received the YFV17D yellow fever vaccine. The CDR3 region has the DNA TGTGCCAGCAGTTGGGACAGGGGGCGTAATTCACCCCTCCACTTT. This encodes CASSWDRGRNSPLHF.